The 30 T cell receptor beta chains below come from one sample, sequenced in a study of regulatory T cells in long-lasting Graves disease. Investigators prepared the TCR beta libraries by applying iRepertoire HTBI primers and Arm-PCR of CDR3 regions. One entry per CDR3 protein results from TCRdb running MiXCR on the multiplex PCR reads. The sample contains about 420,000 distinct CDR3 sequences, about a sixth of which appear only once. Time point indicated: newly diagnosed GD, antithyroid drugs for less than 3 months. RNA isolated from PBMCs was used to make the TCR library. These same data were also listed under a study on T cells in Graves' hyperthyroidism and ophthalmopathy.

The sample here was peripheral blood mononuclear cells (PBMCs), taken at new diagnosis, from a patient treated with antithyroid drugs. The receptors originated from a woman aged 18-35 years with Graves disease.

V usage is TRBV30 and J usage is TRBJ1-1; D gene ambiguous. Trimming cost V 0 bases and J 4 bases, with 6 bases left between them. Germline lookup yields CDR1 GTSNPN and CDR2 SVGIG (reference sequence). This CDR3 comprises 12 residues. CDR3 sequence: CAWSVLITEAFF. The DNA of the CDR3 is TGTGCCTGGAGTGTTTTAATCACTGAAGCTTTCTTT.

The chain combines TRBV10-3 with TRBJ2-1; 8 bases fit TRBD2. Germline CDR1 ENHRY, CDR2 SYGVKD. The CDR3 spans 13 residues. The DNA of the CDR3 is TGTGCTACCGGGGCTAGCGGGTTCAATGAGCAGTTCTTC. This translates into CATGASGFNEQFF.

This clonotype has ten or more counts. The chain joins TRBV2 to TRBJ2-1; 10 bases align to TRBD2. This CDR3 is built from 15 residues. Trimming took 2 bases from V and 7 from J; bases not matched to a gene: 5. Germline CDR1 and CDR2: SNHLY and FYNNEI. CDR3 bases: TGTGCCAGCAGTGAAAGCCTAGCGGGAGTTAATGAGCAGTTCTTC. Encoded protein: CASSESLAGVNEQFF.

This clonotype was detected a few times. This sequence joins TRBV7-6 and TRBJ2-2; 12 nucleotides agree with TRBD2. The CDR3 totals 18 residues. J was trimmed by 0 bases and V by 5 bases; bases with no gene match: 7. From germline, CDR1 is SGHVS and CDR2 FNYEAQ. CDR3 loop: CASSPLLAGGANTGELFF. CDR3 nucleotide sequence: TGTGCCAGCAGCCCACTACTAGCGGGAGGAGCGAACACCGGGGAGCTGTTTTTT.

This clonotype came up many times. This chain's CDR3 is CASSLPRNTEAFF. CDR3 in DNA: TGTGCCAGCAGCCTACCAAGGAACACTGAAGCTTTCTTT. V is TRBV7-9 and J is TRBJ1-1; D remains unclear. The CDR3 runs 13 residues. Per the germline V gene, CDR1 is SEHNR and CDR2 is FQNEAQ (reference sequence). V shed 5 bases and J shed 1 base, with 8 bases lying between them.

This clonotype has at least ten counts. The CDR3 sequence is CASRARAPFRSSYNEQFF. CDR3 nucleotides: TGTGCCAGCAGGGCAAGGGCCCCTTTTCGGAGCTCCTACAATGAGCAGTTCTTC. This chain uses TRBV7-9 with TRBJ2-1; no clear D gene. The CDR3 is made up of 18 amino acids. V was clipped by 6 bases and J by 0 bases, with 21 bases between them. CDR1 and CDR2 from the germline V gene are SEHNR and FQNEAQ (reference sequence).

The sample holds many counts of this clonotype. The CDR3 coding sequence is TGCGCCAGCAGGGTTGACGGCTATCAGCCCCAGCATTTT. Its translation is CASRVDGYQPQHF. The chain is built from TRBV5-1 and TRBJ1-5, with D hard to call. The CDR3 is made up of 13 amino acids. V was shortened by 5 bases and J by 5 bases, with 11 bases between the two germline ends. Germline assignment: CDR1 SGHRS and CDR2 YFSETQ.

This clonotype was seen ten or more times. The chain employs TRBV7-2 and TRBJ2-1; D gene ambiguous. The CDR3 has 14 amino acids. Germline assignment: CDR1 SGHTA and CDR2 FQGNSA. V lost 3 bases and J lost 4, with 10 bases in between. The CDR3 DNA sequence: TGTGCCAGCAGCTTGAACAGAGAATACAATGAGCAGTTCTTC. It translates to CASSLNREYNEQFF.

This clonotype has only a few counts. The CDR3 coding sequence is TGCGCCAGCAGCCAAGGGCACTCTGGGGCCAACGTCCTGACTTTC. This sequence encodes CASSQGHSGANVLTF. V and J are TRBV4-1 and TRBJ2-6, with D unresolved. Germline V gives CDR1 MGHRA, CDR2 YSYEKL. There are 15 residues in the CDR3. Trimming pared 1 base from V and 0 bases from J, leaving 4 bases between.

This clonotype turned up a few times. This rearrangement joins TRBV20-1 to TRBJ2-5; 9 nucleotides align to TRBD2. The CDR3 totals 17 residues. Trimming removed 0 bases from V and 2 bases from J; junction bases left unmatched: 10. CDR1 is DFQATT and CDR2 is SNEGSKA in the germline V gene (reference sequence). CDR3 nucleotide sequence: TGCAGTGCTAGAGATCTGGGACTAGCACGCCCTCAAGAGACCCAGTACTTC. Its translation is CSARDLGLARPQETQYF.

Here the CDR3 DNA reads TGCGCCAGCAGTGAGTCTCGGACCGTGAATGAGCAGTTCTTC. Translating gives CASSESRTVNEQFF. This chain connects TRBV10-1 to TRBJ2-1; D call uncertain. This CDR3 is 14 amino acids long. V was trimmed by 0 bases and J by 7 bases, leaving 10 bases between them. Looked up from germline, CDR1 is WNHNN and CDR2 is SYGVQD (reference sequence).

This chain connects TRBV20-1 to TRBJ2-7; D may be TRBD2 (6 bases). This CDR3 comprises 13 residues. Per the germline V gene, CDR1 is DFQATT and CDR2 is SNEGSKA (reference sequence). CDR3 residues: CGVAGSQNYEQYF. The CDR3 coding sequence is TGCGGGGTCGCGGGATCCCAAAACTACGAGCAGTACTTC.

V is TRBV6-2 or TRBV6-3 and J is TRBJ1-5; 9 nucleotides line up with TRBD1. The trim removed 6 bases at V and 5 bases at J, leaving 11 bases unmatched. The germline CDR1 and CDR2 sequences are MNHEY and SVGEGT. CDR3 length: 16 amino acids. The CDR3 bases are TGTGCCAGCAGAATACAGGGGGCGTGGGTCGATCAGCCCCAGCATTTT. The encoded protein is CASRIQGAWVDQPQHF.

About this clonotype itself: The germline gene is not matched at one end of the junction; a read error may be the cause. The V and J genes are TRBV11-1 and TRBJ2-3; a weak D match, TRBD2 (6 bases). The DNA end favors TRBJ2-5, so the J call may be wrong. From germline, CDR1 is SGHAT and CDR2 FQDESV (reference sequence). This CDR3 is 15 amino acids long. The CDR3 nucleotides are TGTGCCAGCAGCCGTCCGGGAGACATACAAGGGACCCAGTACTTC. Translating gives CASSRPGDIQGTQYF.

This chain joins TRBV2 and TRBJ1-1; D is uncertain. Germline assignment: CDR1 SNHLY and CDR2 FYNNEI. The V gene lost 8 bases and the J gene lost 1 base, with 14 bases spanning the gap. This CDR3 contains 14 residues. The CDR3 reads CASHLVAENTEAFF. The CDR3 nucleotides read TGTGCCAGCCACCTCGTGGCAGAGAACACTGAAGCTTTCTTT.

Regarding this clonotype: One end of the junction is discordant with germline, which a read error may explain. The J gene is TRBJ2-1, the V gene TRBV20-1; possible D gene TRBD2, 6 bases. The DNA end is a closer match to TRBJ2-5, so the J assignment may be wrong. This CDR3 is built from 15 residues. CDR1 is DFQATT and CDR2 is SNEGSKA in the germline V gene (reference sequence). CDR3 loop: CNARDSRLVQETQYF. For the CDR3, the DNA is TGCAATGCTAGAGATAGTCGACTAGTACAAGAGACCCAGTACTTC.

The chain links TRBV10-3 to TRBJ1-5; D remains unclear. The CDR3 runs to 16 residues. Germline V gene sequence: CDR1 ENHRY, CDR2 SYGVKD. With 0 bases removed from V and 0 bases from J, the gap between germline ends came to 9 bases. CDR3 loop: CAISESADYSNQPQHF. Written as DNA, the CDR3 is TGTGCCATCAGTGAGTCGGCAGATTATAGCAATCAGCCCCAGCATTTT.

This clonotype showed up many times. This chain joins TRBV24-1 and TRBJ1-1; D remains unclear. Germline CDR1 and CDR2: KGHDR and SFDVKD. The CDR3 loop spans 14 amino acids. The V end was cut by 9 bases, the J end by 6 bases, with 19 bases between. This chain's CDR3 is CATRETGQYAEAFF. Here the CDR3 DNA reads TGTGCCACCCGAGAGACCGGGCAATACGCTGAAGCTTTCTTT.

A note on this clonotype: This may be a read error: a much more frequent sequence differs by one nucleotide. The CDR3, as DNA: TGTGCCAGCACCGGTACGGGACTAGCGGGATCTGGCACAGATACGCAGTATTTT. Encoded protein: CASTGTGLAGSGTDTQYF. The V and J genes are TRBV3-1 and TRBJ2-3; 13 bases map to TRBD2. CDR3 size: 18 residues. With 7 bases clipped from V and 1 base from J, the junction kept 11 bases outside the gene matches. Germline V gives CDR1 LGHDT, CDR2 YNNKEL (reference sequence).

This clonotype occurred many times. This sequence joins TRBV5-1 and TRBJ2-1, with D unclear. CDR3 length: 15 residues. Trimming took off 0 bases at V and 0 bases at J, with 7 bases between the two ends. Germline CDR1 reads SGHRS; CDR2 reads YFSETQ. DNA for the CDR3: TGCGCCAGCAGCTTGGCCCAGAGCTCCTACAATGAGCAGTTCTTC. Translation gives CASSLAQSSYNEQFF.

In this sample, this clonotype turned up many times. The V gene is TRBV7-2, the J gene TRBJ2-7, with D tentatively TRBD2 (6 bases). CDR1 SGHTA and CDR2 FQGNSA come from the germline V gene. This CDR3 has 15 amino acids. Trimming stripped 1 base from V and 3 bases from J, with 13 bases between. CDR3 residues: CASSLEAGRRYEQYF. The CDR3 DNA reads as TGTGCCAGCAGCTTAGAGGCGGGGAGGCGCTACGAGCAGTACTTC.

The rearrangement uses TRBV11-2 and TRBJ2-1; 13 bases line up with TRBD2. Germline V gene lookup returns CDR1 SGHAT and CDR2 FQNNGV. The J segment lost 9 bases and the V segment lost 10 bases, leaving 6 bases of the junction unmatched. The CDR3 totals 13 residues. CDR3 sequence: CATLGLAGAEQFF. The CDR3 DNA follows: TGTGCCACCCTAGGACTAGCGGGAGCTGAGCAGTTCTTC.

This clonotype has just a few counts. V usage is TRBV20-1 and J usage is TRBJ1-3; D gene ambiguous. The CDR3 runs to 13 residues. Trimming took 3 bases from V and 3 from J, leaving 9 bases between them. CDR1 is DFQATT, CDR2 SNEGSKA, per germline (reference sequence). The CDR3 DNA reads TGCAGTGCTAGCGGGGTAATTGGAAACACCATATATTTT. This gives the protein CSASGVIGNTIYF.

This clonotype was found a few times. The CDR3 is CASSRGLGLAGGSNTGELFF. CDR3 nucleotides: TGCGCCAGCAGCCGTGGGCTGGGACTAGCGGGAGGATCGAACACCGGGGAGCTGTTTTTT. The chain recombines TRBV4-3 with TRBJ2-2, with TRBD2 identical over 15 bases. The length of the CDR3 is 20 residues. V gave up 4 bases and J gave up 0 bases; unmatched junction bases: 9. Germline assignment: CDR1 LGHNA and CDR2 YSLEER.

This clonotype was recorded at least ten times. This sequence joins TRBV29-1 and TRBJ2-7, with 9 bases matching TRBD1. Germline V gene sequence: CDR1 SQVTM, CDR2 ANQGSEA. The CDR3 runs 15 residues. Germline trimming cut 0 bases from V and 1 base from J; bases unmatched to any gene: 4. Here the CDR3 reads CSVEDTGQGSYEQYF. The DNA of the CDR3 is TGCAGCGTTGAAGATACGGGACAGGGTTCCTACGAGCAGTACTTC.

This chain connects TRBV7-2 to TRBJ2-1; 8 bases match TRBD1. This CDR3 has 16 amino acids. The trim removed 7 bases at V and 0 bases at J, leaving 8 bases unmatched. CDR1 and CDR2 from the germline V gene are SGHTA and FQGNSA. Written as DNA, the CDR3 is TGTGCCAGCAACCCGGCCGGGACAGGCTCCTACAATGAGCAGTTCTTC. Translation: CASNPAGTGSYNEQFF.

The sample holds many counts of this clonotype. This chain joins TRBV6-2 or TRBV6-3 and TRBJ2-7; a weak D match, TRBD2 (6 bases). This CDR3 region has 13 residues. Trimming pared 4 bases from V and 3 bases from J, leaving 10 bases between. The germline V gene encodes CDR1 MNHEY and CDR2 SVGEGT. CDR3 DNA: TGTGCCAGCAGTTCTAGCGCCTACTACGAGCAGTACTTC. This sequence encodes CASSSSAYYEQYF.

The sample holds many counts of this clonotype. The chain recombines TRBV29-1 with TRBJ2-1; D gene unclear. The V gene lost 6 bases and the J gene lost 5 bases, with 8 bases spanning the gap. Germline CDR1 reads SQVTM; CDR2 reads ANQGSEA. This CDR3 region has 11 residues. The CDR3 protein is CSVVTDNEQFF. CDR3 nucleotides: TGCAGCGTGGTGACTGACAATGAGCAGTTCTTC.

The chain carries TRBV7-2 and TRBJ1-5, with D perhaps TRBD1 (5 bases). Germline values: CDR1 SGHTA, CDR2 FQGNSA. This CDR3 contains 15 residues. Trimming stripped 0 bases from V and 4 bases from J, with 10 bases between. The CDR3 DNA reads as TGTGCCAGCAGCTTAGCCGGGACCCAGAATCAGCCCCAGCATTTT. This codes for CASSLAGTQNQPQHF.

CDR3 nucleotides: TGTGCCAGCAGCTTAGCACAGGGATCTTCACCCCTCCACTTT. It codes for CASSLAQGSSPLHF. The chain carries TRBV7-9 and TRBJ1-6; possibly TRBD1 for D (6 bases). The CDR3 spans 14 residues. V was cut by 0 bases and J by 9 bases, with 9 bases left in between. The germline V gene encodes CDR1 SEHNR and CDR2 FQNEAQ (reference sequence).